This is a list of T cell receptor beta chains from one sample in a study of T-cell reconstitution after alpha-beta-depleted transplantation in children. TCRdb re-called the PCR reads with MiXCR, one entry per CDR3 protein. Among some 830,000 distinct CDR3 sequences listed, roughly 16% were seen once. The source was PBMCs, mostly from graft donor cells, collected 360 days after TCRalphabeta/CD19-depleted stem cell transplant. The receptors come from a male patient between 5 and 17 years old who had a stem cell transplant for acute lymphoblastic leukemia, so the T cells may come from the graft donor. CDR3s include the opening cysteine and the closing phenylalanine or tryptophan.

V gene,CDR3 protein
TRBV20-1,CSATGTGYEQYF
TRBV27,CASRGISPPRHFYGYTF
TRBV2,CASSKGTVVGELFF
TRBV29-1,CSVHGSSIYEQYF
TRBV29-1,CSVEVNYGYTF
TRBV24-1,CATSAGDRGRELYQETQYF
TRBV10-3,CAIVSGLSTEAFF
TRBV12-3/TRBV12-4,CASSLLVGINNEQFF
TRBV12-3/TRBV12-4,CASSFTSQYEQYF
TRBV7-2,CASSLIGAVDEQFF
TRBV4-1,CASSHGRGVIGQPQHF
TRBV5-6,CASSPESTSTDTQYF
TRBV10-3,CAISGGARGETQYF
TRBV24-1,CATSDPSGGKTGELFF
TRBV7-9,CASSAPRAPGELFF
TRBV10-3,CAISEQTSSYGYTF
TRBV12-3/TRBV12-4,CASSPDGFSGDQETQYF